The 16 T cell receptor beta chains below were found in one sample sequenced in a study of blood T cell repertoires in COVID-19 (dated by TCRdb to the early 2020s). The library was generated by the immunoSEQ multiplex PCR assay. TCRdb stores this immuneACCESS table with in-frame sequences only. Part of the clones is absent; in the studies checked, under half of the shortfall reflects unresolved V genes, and no reason is known for the rest. The sample table holds some 260,000 clones, of which over 75% were seen once. Roughly 10% of the sample rests with the top ten. The sequenced material came from peripheral blood. The receptors derive from a woman aged 70-85 years with COVID-19, enrolled during active disease.

V usage is TRBV2 and J usage is TRBJ1-2; D may be TRBD1 (5 bases). Looked up from germline, CDR1 is SNHLY and CDR2 is FYNNEI. V was cut by 8 bases and J by 2 bases, with 12 bases left in between. This CDR3 comprises 13 residues. The CDR3 nucleotides are TGTGCCAGCTCCGGGACTGCAAACTATGGCTACACCTTC. Protein: CASSGTANYGYTF.

This chain links TRBV6-5 with TRBJ2-7; 10 nucleotides line up with TRBD2. The V and J ends lost 3 bases and 4 bases, in that order; junction bases with no gene match: 6. This CDR3 is 15 amino acids long. The germline gives CDR1 MNHEY, CDR2 SVGAGI. CDR3 region: CASSYVGTSEYEQYF. The CDR3, as DNA: TGTGCCAGCAGTTATGTCGGGACTAGCGAGTACGAGCAGTACTTC.

In its sample, this clone was seen once. This chain joins TRBV27 and TRBJ2-7; 12 bases agree with TRBD2. Germline CDR1 and CDR2: MNHEY and SMNVEV (reference sequence). The junction had 3 bases not matched to a gene; V was cut back by 4 bases and J by 2 bases. The CDR3 loop spans 15 amino acids. This CDR3 reads CASSSGLAGTYEQYF. For the CDR3, the DNA is TGTGCCAGCAGTTCCGGACTAGCGGGAACCTACGAGCAGTACTTC.

CDR3 residues: CGSQGAAGAFF. The DNA for the CDR3 is TGTGGCTCACAGGGGGCGGCTGGAGCTTTCTTT. The V and J genes are TRBV6-5 and TRBJ1-1; 9 nucleotides agree with TRBD1. Germline V lookup: CDR1 MNHEY, CDR2 SVGAGI. This CDR3 region has 11 residues.

The chain employs TRBV3-1 (or the pseudogene TRBV3-2) and TRBJ1-1; no reliable D call. This CDR3 comprises 15 residues. The germline gives CDR1 LGHDT, CDR2 YNNKEL (reference sequence). Trimming took 1 base from V and 2 from J, leaving 11 bases between them. CDR3 in DNA: TGTGCCAGCAGCCAAGGAGAGGCTAGAAACACTGAAGCTTTCTTT. The encoded protein is CASSQGEARNTEAFF.

In regard to this clone: This sample also contains other DNA sequences that code for the same CDR3. For the CDR3, the DNA is TGTGCTAGTGGTTTGGTATCGACAGGGGACAACACCGGGGAGCTGTTTTTT. This translates into CASGLVSTGDNTGELFF. This chain joins TRBV12-5 and TRBJ2-2; TRBD1 matches 8 bases. There are 17 residues in the CDR3. The trim removed 0 bases at V and 2 bases at J, leaving 5 bases unmatched. The germline V gene has CDR1 LGHNT and CDR2 FRNRAP.

The rearrangement links TRBV3-1 (or the pseudogene TRBV3-2) to TRBJ2-7, with D possibly being TRBD2 (6 bases). The germline gives CDR1 LGHDT, CDR2 YNNKEL (reference sequence). Deletions cut 8 bases from V and 7 bases from J, with 21 bases between. The CDR3 spans 14 residues. The CDR3 here is CASRSAAKEGEQYF. CDR3 DNA sequence: TGTGCCAGCCGAAGCGCAGCCAAGGAGGGGGAGCAGTACTTC.

A single count supports this clone. This rearrangement joins TRBV28 to TRBJ1-2; 8 bases are a match to TRBD1. This CDR3 is built from 15 residues. CDR1 MDHEN and CDR2 SYDVKM come from the germline V gene. Unmatched junction bases numbered 5, after V lost 5 bases and J lost 0 bases. The CDR3 DNA reads TGTGCCAGCAGTACCTCACAGGGGGCTAACTATGGCTACACCTTC. This gives the protein CASSTSQGANYGYTF.

CDR3 coding DNA: TGCGCCAGCAGCTTGGATTTACCGAGAGAAGAGACCCAGTACTTC. Translated: CASSLDLPREETQYF. The chain combines TRBV5-1 with TRBJ2-5; D uncertain. The CDR3 is 15 amino acids. V lost 0 bases, J lost 3 bases, and 12 bases lay in between. The germline V gene has CDR1 SGHRS and CDR2 YFSETQ.

CDR3 residues: CSVVAGGLNTEAFF. The CDR3 DNA reads as TGCAGCGTTGTGGCAGGGGGTCTGAACACTGAAGCTTTCTTT. J is TRBJ1-1 and V is TRBV29-1, with TRBD1 matching 7 bases. Germline values: CDR1 SQVTM, CDR2 ANQGSEA. This CDR3 is 14 amino acids long. The V and J ends lost 4 bases and 0 bases, in that order; junction bases with no gene match: 5. Looking up the rest from reference TRBV29-1 and TRBJ1-1 gives the full variable domain: SAVISQKPSRDICQRGTSLTIQCQVDSQVTMMFWYRQQPGQSLTLIATANQGSEATYESGFVIDKFPISRPNLTFSTLTVSNMSPEDSSIYLCSVVAGGLNTEAFFGQGTRLTVV.

The V call is TRBV6-2 or TRBV6-3, the J call TRBJ2-7; perhaps TRBD1 as D (6 bases). The CDR3 loop spans 17 amino acids. Germline lookup yields CDR1 MNHEY and CDR2 SVGEGT. V gave up 6 bases and J gave up 1 base, with 22 bases separating them. The CDR3 loop is CASSATLRQVISYEQYF. The DNA of the CDR3 is TGTGCCAGCAGCGCAACACTACGACAGGTAATTTCCTACGAGCAGTACTTC.

Within the sample, this clone is medium-sized. V is TRBV4-1 and J is TRBJ2-5, with 9 bases lining up with TRBD2. This CDR3 has 17 amino acids. V was pared by 2 bases and J by 7 bases, with 14 bases of the junction left unmatched. Germline CDR1 and CDR2: MGHRA and YSYEKL. The DNA of the CDR3 is TGCGCCAGCAGCCAATTGGGGACTAGCTACGAGAGCGGGACCCAGTACTTC. The encoded protein is CASSQLGTSYESGTQYF.

The chain uses TRBV27 and TRBJ2-5; tentative D call: TRBD1 (6 bases). Germline-derived CDR1 and CDR2 are MNHEY and SMNVEV (reference sequence). The V and J ends lost 2 bases and 9 bases respectively, with 16 bases between them. The CDR3 runs to 14 residues. CDR3 DNA: TGTGCCAGCAGTTTACAGGCAGGGGAGATGTCCCAGTACTTC. Translated: CASSLQAGEMSQYF.

The gene calls are TRBV28 and TRBJ2-1, with TRBD2 matching over 14 bases. The junction had 7 bases not matched to a gene; V was cut back by 6 bases and J by 9 bases. This CDR3 is built from 15 residues. The germline V gene has CDR1 MDHEN and CDR2 SYDVKM. The chain's CDR3 is CASREPGLAGVEQFF. CDR3 DNA: TGTGCCAGCAGGGAGCCGGGACTAGCGGGAGTTGAGCAGTTCTTC.

J is TRBJ2-7 and V is TRBV16, with D unresolved. Looked up from germline, CDR1 is KGHSY and CDR2 is FQNENV. The CDR3 is 14 amino acids. Trimming took off 2 bases at V and 0 bases at J, with 8 bases between the two ends. This CDR3 reads CASSQGVSSYEQYF. In DNA form, the CDR3 reads TGTGCCAGCAGCCAAGGAGTGAGCTCCTACGAGCAGTACTTC.

The chain joins TRBV27 to TRBJ2-1; D possibly corresponds to TRBD2 (5 bases). The CDR3 consists of 14 residues. Germline values: CDR1 MNHEY, CDR2 SMNVEV (reference sequence). V gave up 6 bases and J gave up 0 bases, with 9 bases separating them. CDR3 DNA sequence: TGTGCCAGCAGAAGCGGAAGCTCCTACAATGAGCAGTTCTTC. Translated, it gives CASRSGSSYNEQFF.